This TCR beta chain came from a study of blood T cell repertoires in COVID-19. Study details: Whether acute or convalescent, the COVID-19 samples came from the United States, Italy and Spain. Nucleic acid was either cDNA or gDNA, and it came from T cells, B-cell-depleted T cells, or PBMCs.

Germline-derived CDR1 and CDR2 are SGHRS and YFSETQ. V gave up 0 bases and J gave up 12 bases, with 12 bases separating them. The CDR3 is 12 amino acids. Original processing notes: Amplified reference gene primers provided the basis for estimating nucleated cell counts. Only in-frame clones appear in the TCRdb table, and some are missing; sequencing was by immunoSEQ multiplex PCR. That table gives V, J and clone size, and the DNA gave D and trimming. This table holds 250,000 or so clones, around four fifths found once. The genes are TRBV5-1 and TRBJ1-1; TRBD1 might be the D (6 bases). The origin of this receptor is a man aged 55 to 70 with acute or convalescent COVID-19. The sequenced sample consisted of peripheral blood. CDR3 loop: CASSLGQGKSFF. The CDR3 DNA reads as TGCGCCAGCAGCTTGGGGCAGGGGAAATCTTTCTTT.